This T cell receptor (beta chain) appears in the sequencing data of a study of blood T cell repertoires in COVID-19. Looked up from germline, CDR1 is MNHEY and CDR2 is SVGEGT. The CDR3 contains 18 residues. With V trimmed by 2 bases and J by 1 base, 12 bases remained unmatched. The protocol was immunoSEQ multiplex PCR, while the TCRdb copy is restricted to in-frame clones and leaves out a portion. The data contain 250,000 to 350,000 clones, around 90% of them singletons. The TCR was taken from a woman aged 18-29 years with acute COVID-19. Sequenced sample: PBMCs or T cells enriched from blood (not recorded which). V is TRBV6-2 or TRBV6-3 and J is TRBJ1-2, with 8 bases that match TRBD1. CDR3 DNA sequence: TGTGCCAGCAGTTACCGCGCGGACAGGGACGCCTTTAACTATGGCTACACCTTC. Translation: CASSYRADRDAFNYGYTF.